These 15 T cell receptor beta chains share one sample of origin, sequenced in a study of cytomegalovirus exposure and HLA in healthy donors. With 60 Vbeta and 13 Jbeta primers, the PCR was carried out. TCRdb's table, derived via immunoSEQ multiplex PCR, lists solely in-frame clones and lacks some. In the table there are approximately 160,000 clones, around 83% of which are singletons. The material sequenced was PBMCs. The source is a man aged 45-65 years in good health and CMV-seropositive.

This chain joins TRBV5-5 and TRBJ1-5; 8 bases align to TRBD1. The CDR3 sequence is 18 residues long. Germline-derived CDR1 and CDR2 are SGHKS and YYEKEE (reference sequence). J was trimmed by 0 bases and V by 0 bases; bases with no gene match: 8. Here the CDR3 DNA reads TGTGCCAGCAGCTTGGTTGGGGACAGGCTCTATAGCAATCAGCCCCAGCATTTT. Its translation is CASSLVGDRLYSNQPQHF.

The chain couples TRBV7-6 to TRBJ2-5, with D possibly matching TRBD2 (5 bases). Germline CDR1 and CDR2: SGHVS and FNYEAQ. This CDR3 spans 13 amino acids. Trimming took off 1 base at V and 4 bases at J, with 7 bases between the two ends. This CDR3 reads CASSLVGVETQYF. The CDR3, as DNA: TGTGCCAGCAGCTTAGTCGGGGTAGAGACCCAGTACTTC.

V and J are TRBV5-1 and TRBJ1-4; no definite D call. The CDR3 runs to 13 residues. Germline V CDR1 and CDR2: SGHRS, YFSETQ. Between the trimmed V and J ends, which lost 5 bases and 8 bases, there was a span of 13 bases. This CDR3 is CASRIGFGEKLFF. In nucleotides, the CDR3 is TGCGCCAGCAGGATCGGGTTTGGAGAAAAACTGTTTTTT.

V and J are TRBV30 and TRBJ2-1, with TRBD2 matching 8 bases. V dropped 3 bases and J dropped 8; count of bases not matched to a gene: 12. This CDR3 is 15 amino acids long. The germline CDR1 and CDR2 sequences are GTSNPN and SVGIG (reference sequence). CDR3 sequence: CAWSEHPGLVYEQFF. The DNA for the CDR3 is TGTGCCTGGAGCGAACATCCGGGACTAGTCTATGAGCAGTTCTTC.

V and J are TRBV2 and TRBJ1-3, with a weak D call TRBD1 (6 bases). The V gene lost 1 base and the J gene lost 3 bases, with 10 bases spanning the gap. Germline CDR1 reads SNHLY; CDR2 reads FYNNEI. The CDR3 consists of 15 residues. The CDR3 spells CASSEDTGSGNTIYF. DNA of the CDR3: TGTGCCAGCAGTGAAGATACAGGGAGTGGAAACACCATATATTTT.

This rearrangement joins TRBV19 to TRBJ1-2, with 7 bases fitting TRBD1. The CDR3 covers 15 residues. In germline, CDR1 is LNHDA, CDR2 SQIVND (reference sequence). The V gene end was trimmed by 5 bases and the J gene end by 4 bases; junction bases not matched to a gene: 10. CDR3 sequence: CASSPQTGISYGYTF. DNA of the CDR3: TGTGCCAGTAGTCCGCAGACAGGGATCAGCTATGGCTACACCTTC.

The count of this clone is one. The rearrangement uses TRBV9 and TRBJ2-2, with 8 positions matching TRBD1. Germline assignment: CDR1 SGDLS and CDR2 YYNGEE. The CDR3 loop spans 15 amino acids. Germline trimming cut 1 base from V and 6 bases from J; bases unmatched to any gene: 5. The DNA of the CDR3 is TGTGCCAGCAGCGTATTTCAGGGGGCAGCCGGGGAGCTGTTTTTT. As protein: CASSVFQGAAGELFF.

The table lists this clone with a count of one. The rearrangement links TRBV10-3 to TRBJ2-7; the match to TRBD1 covers 10 bases. Germline V gene data show CDR1 as ENHRY and CDR2 as SYGVKD. The V segment lost 3 bases and the J segment 7 bases; nucleotides outside the gene matches: 18. CDR3 length equals 18 residues. The CDR3 DNA is TGTGCCATCAGTGACGGTGTGGGTTCACGACAGGGGGCCTGGGAGCAGTACTTC. It is translated as CAISDGVGSRQGAWEQYF.

The chain is built from TRBV7-2 and TRBJ1-1; D is unresolved. CDR3 length equals 17 residues. Germline V CDR1 and CDR2: SGHTA, FQGNSA. Trimming stripped 4 bases from V and 0 bases from J, with 18 bases between. The CDR3: CASSSRSLNLMNTEAFF. CDR3 DNA: TGTGCCAGCAGCTCCCGGTCGTTGAACCTAATGAACACTGAAGCTTTCTTT. The full variable domain, in which reference TRBV7-2 and TRBJ1-1 provide the parts outside the CDR3, is GAGVSQSPSNKVTEKGKDVELRCDPISGHTALYWYRQSLGQGLEFLIYFQGNSAPDKSGLPSDRFSAERTGGSVSTLTIQRTQQEDSAVYLCASSSRSLNLMNTEAFFGQGTRLTVV.

This chain's CDR3 is CAISGEGRWYTEAFF. The CDR3 bases are TGTGCCATCAGTGGGGAGGGGAGGTGGTACACTGAAGCTTTCTTT. The gene calls are TRBV10-3 and TRBJ1-1; tentative D call: TRBD1 (5 bases). Germline lookup yields CDR1 ENHRY and CDR2 SYGVKD. V was clipped by 4 bases and J by 3 bases, with 15 bases between them. The CDR3 is 15 residues long.

The chain couples TRBV7-2 to TRBJ1-2; D is ambiguous. The CDR3 consists of 12 residues. CDR1 is SGHTA and CDR2 is FQGNSA in the germline V gene. V gave up 0 bases and J gave up 6 bases, with 5 bases separating them. In nucleotides, the CDR3 is TGTGCCAGCAGCTTAGCGCGGAATGGCTACACCTTC. Protein sequence: CASSLARNGYTF.

V gene TRBV5-6 combines with J gene TRBJ1-2; D ambiguous. This CDR3 has 15 residues. CDR1 SGHDT and CDR2 YYEEEE come from the germline V gene. The ends were cut back, 0 bases at V and 5 bases at J, with 14 bases in the middle. CDR3 amino acids: CASSLVSATSYGYTF. The DNA of the CDR3 is TGTGCCAGCAGCTTGGTTTCCGCAACTTCGTATGGCTACACCTTC. The full variable domain, its missing parts supplied by reference TRBV5-6 and TRBJ1-2, is DAGVTQSPTHLIKTRGQQVTLRCSPKSGHDTVSWYQQALGQGPQFIFQYYEEEERQRGNFPDRFSGHQFPNYSSELNVNALLLGDSALYLCASSLVSATSYGYTFGSGTRLTVV.

The gene calls are TRBV6-6 and TRBJ2-7; maybe TRBD1 (6 bases). The CDR3 loop spans 15 amino acids. In germline, CDR1 is MNHNY, CDR2 SVGAGI (reference sequence). V dropped 6 bases and J dropped 4 bases, with 19 bases sitting between them. The CDR3 DNA reads TGTGCCAGCAGATTCCTCAGGGGCCCTGAATACGAGCAGTACTTC. Its translation is CASRFLRGPEYEQYF.

As to this clone: A junction boundary mismatches the germline segment, possibly from a read error. J is TRBJ1-4 and V is TRBV2; the match to TRBD1 covers 11 bases. CDR3 length: 13 amino acids. CDR1 is SNHLY and CDR2 is FYNNEI in the germline V gene. The DNA of the CDR3 is TGTGCCAGCACGGGACAGGGGGGGAGAAAAACTGTTTTT. Protein sequence: CASTGQGGRKTVF.

The CDR3 DNA sequence: TGTGCCAGCAGCGTAGCCGCGAGTACGGGGGGCACCTCCTACAATGAGCAGTTCTTC. Translated, it gives CASSVAASTGGTSYNEQFF. V gene TRBV9 combines with J gene TRBJ2-1, with D tentatively TRBD2 (7 bases). CDR1 is SGDLS, CDR2 YYNGEE, per germline. This CDR3 spans 19 amino acids. The V end was cut by 0 bases, the J end by 0 bases, with 19 bases between.